This T cell receptor beta chain comes out of a study of blood T cell repertoires in COVID-19. Methods used by the authors: The assay estimated nucleated cells by amplifying reference gene primers. The assay was immunoSEQ multiplex PCR, and TCRdb's table has in-frame clones only and misses some. That table furnishes V, J and clone size, whereas the DNA furnished D and trimming. The sample contains 310,000 or so clones, 70% to 90% of which appear only once. Cohorts were based on clinical histories the participants reported. Cohort 3 recovery required two negative PCRs, clearance, or symptom resolution. Sequencing input: PBMCs or T cells enriched from blood (not recorded which). The receptor's source is a woman aged 18-29 years who had recovered from COVID-19.

The CDR3 here is CASETGEGGGYTF. CDR3 coding DNA: TGTGCCAGCGAGACAGGGGAGGGAGGTGGCTACACCTTC. V gene TRBV19 combines with J gene TRBJ1-2, with 8 positions matching TRBD1. Per germline, CDR1 LNHDA and CDR2 SQIVND (reference sequence). The CDR3 sequence is 13 residues long. With 9 bases clipped from V and 7 bases from J, the junction kept 10 bases outside the gene matches.